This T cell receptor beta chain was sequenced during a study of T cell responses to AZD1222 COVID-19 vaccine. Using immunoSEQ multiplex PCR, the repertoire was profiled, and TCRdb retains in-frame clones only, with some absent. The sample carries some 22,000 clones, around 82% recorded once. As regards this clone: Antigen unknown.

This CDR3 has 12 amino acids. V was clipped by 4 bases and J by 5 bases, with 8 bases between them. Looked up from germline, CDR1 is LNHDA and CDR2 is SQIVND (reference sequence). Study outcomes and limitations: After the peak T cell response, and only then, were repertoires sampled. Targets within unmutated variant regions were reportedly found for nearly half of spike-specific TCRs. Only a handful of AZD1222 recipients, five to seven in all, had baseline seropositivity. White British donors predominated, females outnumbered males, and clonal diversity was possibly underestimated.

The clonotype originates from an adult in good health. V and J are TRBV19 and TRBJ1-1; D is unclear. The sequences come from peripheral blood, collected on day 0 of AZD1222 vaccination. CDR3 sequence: CASSRRETEAFF. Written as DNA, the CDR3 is TGTGCCAGTAGTAGGAGGGAGACTGAAGCTTTCTTT.